This entry describes one TCR beta chain. Its cognate antigen is unknown. The entry originates in a study of cytomegalovirus exposure and HLA in healthy donors. The trim removed 3 bases at V and 4 bases at J, leaving 8 bases unmatched. The CDR3 is made up of 16 amino acids. Per the germline V gene, CDR1 is LNHDA and CDR2 is SQIVND (reference sequence). Study results and caveats: A later analysis found TCR association rates differed by HLA locus, highest for DRB1 and lowest for HLA-C. 87-base-pair reads could not separate some V segments, including TRBV6-2 and TRBV6-3. HLA-A and HLA-B allele assignments for most subjects were reportedly predicted accurately using TCR beta sequences. Most TCR beta V segments were productive about 90% or about 30% of the time in an earlier analysis.

Use of 60 Vbeta and 13 Jbeta primers characterized the PCR. This table comes from immunoSEQ multiplex PCR, and its TCRdb copy is limited to in-frame clones, with some not included. The table records 130,000 to 150,000 clones, 73% of them present only once. The rearrangement links TRBV19 to TRBJ1-5, with TRBD1 matching 8 bases. The sample was PBMCs. The clonotype originates from a human donor in good health. DNA of the CDR3: TGTGCCAGTAGTATCCTGGGACAGGCGAAGAATCAGCCCCAGCATTTT. This encodes CASSILGQAKNQPQHF.